These T cell receptor beta chains were read from a single sample in a study of blood T cell repertoires in COVID-19. Only in-frame clones appear in the TCRdb table, and some are missing; sequencing was by immunoSEQ multiplex PCR. The table records about 46,000 clones, around 83% of them present only once. Sequenced: PBMCs or T cells enriched from blood (not recorded which). The receptors here all came from a woman in her 50s who had recovered from COVID-19. The CDR3 runs from the conserved cysteine through the conserved F or W. A D gene is named only where the DNA matches it firmly. The listing skips clone size in some rows; elsewhere it reads once, few, many or a size class.

V gene	D gene	J gene	clone size	CDR3 protein	CDR3 DNA
TRBV2	TRBD1	TRBJ1-5	few	CASSLQGIQPQHF	TGTGCCAGCAGCCTACAGGGGATTCAGCCCCAGCATTTT
TRBV6-5	TRBD1	TRBJ1-1	.	CASSYTGGMNTEAFF	TGTGCCAGCAGTTATACAGGGGGTATGAACACTGAAGCTTTCTTT
TRBV19	TRBD2	TRBJ2-5	.	CASSPLVAGETQYF	TGTGCCAGTAGCCCACTAGTAGCGGGTGAGACCCAGTACTTC
TRBV5-1	TRBD2	TRBJ2-1	.	CASSLGLAGGLVKQFF	TGCGCCAGCAGCTTGGGACTAGCGGGGGGGCTCGTAAAGCAGTTCTTC
TRBV24-1	.	TRBJ2-7	.	CATSDPRSNYEQYF	TGTGCCACCAGTGATCCCCGGTCCAACTACGAGCAGTACTTC
TRBV15	TRBD2	TRBJ2-7	.	CATRGSGRFEQYF	TGTGCCACCAGGGGTAGCGGGAGGTTCGAGCAGTACTTC
TRBV7-9	.	TRBJ1-5	few	CASSPGTRKGNQPQHF	TGTGCCAGCAGCCCCGGTACCCGTAAGGGGAATCAGCCCCAGCATTTT
TRBV4-3	.	TRBJ1-2	.	CASSQDTKGLYGYTF	TGCGCCAGCAGCCAAGATACGAAGGGGCTATATGGCTACACCTTC
TRBV27	TRBD1	TRBJ1-1	.	CASSFKTGAGTEAFF	TGTGCCAGCAGTTTTAAAACAGGGGCGGGCACTGAAGCTTTCTTT
TRBV6-6	.	TRBJ2-5	.	CASSLHPPGMAGAQETQYF	TGTGCCAGCAGTCTTCACCCCCCGGGTATGGCGGGGGCACAAGAGACCCAGTACTTC
TRBV6-5	.	TRBJ1-1	.	CASKPGGQNTEAFF	TGTGCCAGCAAACCGGGGGGGCAGAACACTGAAGCTTTCTTT
TRBV3-1/TRBV3-2	TRBD2	TRBJ2-3	.	CASSRGSVADTQYF	TGTGCCAGCAGCCGCGGGAGTGTGGCAGATACGCAGTATTTT
TRBV5-1	TRBD1	TRBJ1-1	.	CASRIETGYTEAFF	TGCGCCAGCAGAATCGAGACAGGGTACACTGAAGCTTTCTTT
TRBV10-2	TRBD1	TRBJ1-5	.	CASSPTGGRRNQPQHF	TGCGCCAGCAGCCCAACAGGGGGGCGGCGCAATCAGCCCCAGCATTTT
TRBV9	TRBD1	TRBJ1-4	.	CASSRAQGAEKLFF	TGTGCCAGCAGCCGAGCTCAGGGGGCCGAAAAACTGTTTTTT
TRBV6-6	.	TRBJ1-1	.	CATRPPGQMNTEAFF	TGTGCCACCCGGCCGCCAGGCCAGATGAACACTGAAGCTTTCTTT
TRBV10-3	.	TRBJ1-2	.	CAISDPGETYGYTF	TGTGCCATCAGTGATCCAGGTGAGACCTATGGCTACACCTTC
TRBV15	TRBD1	TRBJ1-3	.	CATSRPGTGTGWDTIYF	TGTGCCACCAGCAGACCGGGGACAGGGACAGGCTGGGACACCATATATTTT
TRBV6-2/TRBV6-3	.	TRBJ2-7	.	CASSYWGDGYEQYF	TGTGCCAGCAGTTATTGGGGGGACGGCTACGAGCAGTACTTC
TRBV28	.	TRBJ2-7	.	CASSAGKPGSYEQYF	TGTGCCAGCAGTGCGGGGAAGCCTGGCTCCTACGAGCAGTACTTC
TRBV11-3	TRBD1	TRBJ2-1	.	CASSPQSDRGNEQFF	TGTGCCAGCAGCCCCCAGTCGGACAGGGGCAATGAGCAGTTCTTC
TRBV10-3	.	TRBJ1-1	.	CAISDSALPRDTEAFF	TGTGCCATCAGTGATTCGGCACTCCCCCGGGACACTGAAGCTTTCTTT
TRBV7-2	TRBD2	TRBJ2-7	.	CASSSTSGSYEQYF	TGTGCCAGCAGCTCCACTAGCGGGAGCTACGAGCAGTACTTC
TRBV2	TRBD1	TRBJ1-5	few	CASSTGINSNQPQHF	TGTGCCAGTTCGACAGGGATTAATAGCAATCAGCCCCAGCATTTT
TRBV29-1	.	TRBJ2-2	.	CSVARKNTGELFF	TGCAGCGTTGCTAGGAAGAACACCGGGGAGCTGTTTTTT
TRBV7-2	.	TRBJ2-7	.	CASSLAGLSYEQYF	TGTGCCAGCAGCTTAGCGGGCCTCTCCTACGAGCAGTACTTC
TRBV10-2	TRBD1	TRBJ2-6	few	CASVEGASGANVLTF	TGCGCCAGCGTAGAGGGGGCCTCGGGGGCCAACGTCCTGACTTTC
TRBV18	.	TRBJ2-3	.	CASSPGGITDTQYF	TGTGCCAGCTCACCAGGGGGGATCACAGATACGCAGTATTTT
TRBV7-2	TRBD1	TRBJ1-2	.	CASSLAGVPGQNYGYTF	TGTGCCAGCAGCTTAGCGGGGGTTCCGGGACAGAACTATGGCTACACCTTC
TRBV7-2	TRBD1	TRBJ2-7	.	CASSRGPPGQGAYEQYF	TGTGCCAGCAGTCGAGGACCTCCGGGACAGGGGGCCTACGAGCAGTACTTC
TRBV12-3/TRBV12-4	TRBD1	TRBJ1-5	.	CASSPTGGQPQHF	TGTGCCAGCAGTCCGACAGGGGGACAGCCCCAGCATTTT
TRBV5-1	.	TRBJ2-1	.	CASSLLGVPYNEQFF	TGCGCCAGCAGCTTGTTGGGAGTTCCCTACAATGAGCAGTTCTTC
TRBV7-9	.	TRBJ1-4	once	CASSLVGRGNEKLFF	TGTGCCAGCAGCTTAGTCGGTCGGGGTAATGAAAAACTGTTTTTT
TRBV27	.	TRBJ1-5	.	CASSLREGQPQHF	TGTGCCAGCAGTTTAAGAGAGGGTCAGCCCCAGCATTTT
TRBV7-2	.	TRBJ2-1	.	CASSLVGSGIYNEQFF	TGTGCCAGCAGCTTAGTGGGTAGCGGTATTTACAATGAGCAGTTCTTC
TRBV28	.	TRBJ1-5	.	CASSRHMAGSQPQHF	TGTGCCAGCAGCCGCCACATGGCGGGGAGTCAGCCCCAGCATTTT
TRBV30	.	TRBJ1-4	.	CAWSAPRELFF	TGTGCCTGGAGTGCCCCGAGAGAACTGTTTTTT
TRBV5-6	.	TRBJ2-7	.	CASSYDQGQGEQYF	TGTGCCAGCAGCTACGATCAGGGTCAGGGCGAGCAGTACTTC
TRBV5-1	TRBD1	TRBJ1-1	.	CASSLQGDTEAFF	TGCGCCAGCAGCTTGCAGGGGGACACTGAAGCTTTCTTT
TRBV5-1	TRBD1	TRBJ2-7	.	CASSTLSTGQRYEQYF	TGCGCCAGCAGCACCCTTTCGACAGGGCAGAGGTACGAGCAGTACTTC
TRBV7-9	TRBD2	TRBJ2-1	.	CASSSSGTSGRNEQFF	TGTGCCAGCAGCTCATCCGGGACTAGCGGGCGGAATGAGCAGTTCTTC
TRBV15	TRBD1	TRBJ2-5	.	CATSTLPGQGQETQYF	TGTGCCACCAGCACCCTTCCCGGACAGGGGCAAGAGACCCAGTACTTC
TRBV7-2	TRBD2	TRBJ2-7	.	CASSLGQLAGVDEQYF	TGTGCCAGCAGCTTAGGTCAACTAGCGGGAGTCGACGAGCAGTACTTC
TRBV19	TRBD1	TRBJ1-1	.	CASSSTGGISEAFF	TGTGCCAGTAGTAGTACAGGGGGAATTTCTGAAGCTTTCTTT
TRBV9	TRBD1	TRBJ2-3	.	CASSPRLGSGQGTSTDTQYF	TGTGCCAGCAGCCCCCGACTTGGATCAGGACAGGGCACTAGCACAGATACGCAGTATTTT
TRBV6-5	TRBD1	TRBJ1-4	once	CASSYGGTGVEKLFF	TGTGCCAGCAGTTACGGGGGGACAGGGGTTGAAAAACTGTTTTTT
TRBV5-1	.	TRBJ2-4	.	CASSQDASTSGNIQYF	TGCGCCAGCAGCCAAGACGCAAGCACCTCGGGGAACATTCAGTACTTC
TRBV15	.	TRBJ2-1	.	CATSLRQAIEQFF	TGTGCCACCAGCCTCAGACAGGCAATCGAGCAGTTCTTC
TRBV6-5	.	TRBJ1-4	.	CASSSVGGLNEKLFF	TGTGCCAGCAGCTCGGTGGGGGGACTTAATGAAAAACTGTTTTTT
TRBV5-1	TRBD1	TRBJ2-7	.	CASSPVTGNGYEQYF	TGCGCCAGCAGCCCGGTGACAGGGAATGGGTACGAGCAGTACTTC
TRBV7-9	TRBD1	TRBJ2-5	.	CASSSRGLETQYF	TGTGCCAGCAGCTCCAGGGGGCTTGAGACCCAGTACTTC
TRBV2	.	TRBJ1-2	.	CASIIGGGRGYTF	TGTGCCAGCATAATAGGGGGTGGAAGGGGCTACACCTTC
TRBV7-8	TRBD2	TRBJ2-5	.	CASSFGTSGGETQYF	TGTGCCAGCAGCTTTGGGACTAGCGGGGGGGAGACCCAGTACTTC